This T cell receptor beta chain appears in the sequencing data of a study of blood T cell repertoires in COVID-19. On the study more broadly: Collection of acute and convalescent COVID-19 samples took place in the United States, Italy and Spain. Sample material is recorded as cDNA or gDNA derived from T cells, B-cell-depleted T cells, or PBMCs.

This CDR3 is built from 14 residues. Germline lookup yields CDR1 SGHDT and CDR2 YYEEEE. V lost 1 base, J lost 0 bases, and 7 bases lay in between. Under the authors' procedure: Estimation of nucleated cell counts relied on the amplification of reference gene primers. The repertoire was sequenced with immunoSEQ multiplex PCR; TCRdb's copy has only in-frame clones and lacks some. V, J and clone size reflect that table, while D and trimming were determined from the DNA. The sample has roughly 190,000 clones; about nine tenths are singletons. V is TRBV5-6 and J is TRBJ2-5; D is unresolved. Sequencing was carried out using peripheral blood. This clonotype was sampled from a man aged 25-45 years with acute or convalescent COVID-19. CDR3 sequence: CASSLSGNQETQYF. CDR3 nucleotide sequence: TGTGCCAGCAGCTTGTCTGGCAACCAAGAGACCCAGTACTTC.